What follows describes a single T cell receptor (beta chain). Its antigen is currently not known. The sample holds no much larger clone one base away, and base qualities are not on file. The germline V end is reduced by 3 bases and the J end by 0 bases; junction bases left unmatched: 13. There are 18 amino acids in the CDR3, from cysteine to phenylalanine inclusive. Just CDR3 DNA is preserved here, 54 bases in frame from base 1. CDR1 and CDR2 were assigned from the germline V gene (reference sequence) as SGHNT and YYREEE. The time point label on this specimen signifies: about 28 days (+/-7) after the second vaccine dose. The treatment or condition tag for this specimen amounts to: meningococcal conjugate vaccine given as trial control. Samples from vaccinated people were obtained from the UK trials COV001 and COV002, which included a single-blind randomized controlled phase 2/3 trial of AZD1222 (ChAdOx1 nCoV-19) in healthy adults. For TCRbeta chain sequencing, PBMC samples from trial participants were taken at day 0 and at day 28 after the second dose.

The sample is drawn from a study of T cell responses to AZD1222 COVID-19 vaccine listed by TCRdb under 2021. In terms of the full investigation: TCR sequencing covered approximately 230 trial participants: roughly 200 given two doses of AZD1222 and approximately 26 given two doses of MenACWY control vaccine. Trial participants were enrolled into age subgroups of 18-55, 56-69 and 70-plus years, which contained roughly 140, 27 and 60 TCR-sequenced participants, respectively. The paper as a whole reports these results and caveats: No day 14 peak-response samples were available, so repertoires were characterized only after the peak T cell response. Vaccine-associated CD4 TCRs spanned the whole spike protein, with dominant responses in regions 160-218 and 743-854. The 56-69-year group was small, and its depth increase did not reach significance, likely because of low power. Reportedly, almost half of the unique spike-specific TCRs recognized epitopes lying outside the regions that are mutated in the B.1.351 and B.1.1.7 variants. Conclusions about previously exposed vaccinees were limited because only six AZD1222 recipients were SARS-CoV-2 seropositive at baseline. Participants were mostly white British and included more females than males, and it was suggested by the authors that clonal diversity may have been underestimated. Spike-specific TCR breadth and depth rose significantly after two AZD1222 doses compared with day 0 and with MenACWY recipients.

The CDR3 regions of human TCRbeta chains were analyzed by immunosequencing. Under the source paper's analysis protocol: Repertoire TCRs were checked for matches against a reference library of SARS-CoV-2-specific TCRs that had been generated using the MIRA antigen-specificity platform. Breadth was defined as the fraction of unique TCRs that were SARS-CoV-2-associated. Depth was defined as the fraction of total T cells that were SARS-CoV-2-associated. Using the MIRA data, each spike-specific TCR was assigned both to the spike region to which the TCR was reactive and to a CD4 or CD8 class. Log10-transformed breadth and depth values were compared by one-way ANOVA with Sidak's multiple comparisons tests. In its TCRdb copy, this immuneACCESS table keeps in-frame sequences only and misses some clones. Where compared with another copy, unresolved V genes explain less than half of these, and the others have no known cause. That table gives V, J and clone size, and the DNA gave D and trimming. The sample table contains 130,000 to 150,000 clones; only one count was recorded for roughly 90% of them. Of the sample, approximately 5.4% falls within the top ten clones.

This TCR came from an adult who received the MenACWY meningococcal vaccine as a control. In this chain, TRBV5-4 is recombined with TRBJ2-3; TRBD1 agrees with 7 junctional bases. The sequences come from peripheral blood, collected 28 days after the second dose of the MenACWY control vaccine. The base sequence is TGTGCCAGCAGCTACGAAAAGACAGGGACGGCGAGCACAGATACGCAGTATTTT. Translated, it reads CASSYEKTGTASTDTQYF.